This T cell receptor beta chain was identified in a study of T cell changes during pregnancy in multiple sclerosis. There are 14 residues in the CDR3. The germline V gene encodes CDR1 MGHRA and CDR2 YSYEKL. Trimming stripped 4 bases from V and 1 base from J, with 11 bases between. Clones were read by immunoSEQ multiplex PCR, and TCRdb kept only the in-frame ones, dropping some. The sample contains under 150,000 clones, around 97% of which appear only once. Specimen: peripheral blood, collected after pregnancy. The J gene is TRBJ2-7, the V gene TRBV4-1, with D possibly matching TRBD1 (6 bases). The sequence came from a female donor with multiple sclerosis, enrolled in a pregnancy study. The CDR3 is CASSPFQGSYEQYF. CDR3 bases: TGCGCCAGCAGCCCCTTCCAGGGGTCCTACGAGCAGTACTTC.